These 6 T cell receptor beta chains originate from one sample sequenced in a study of blood T cells in healthy people across ages. The authors ran a second PCR of 7 to 11 cycles using a sample-barcoded 5' primer and a J-beta primer mix. One entry per CDR3 protein results from TCRdb running MiXCR on the 5' RACE reads. The sample has some 1,800,000 distinct CDR3 sequences; roughly two fifths are singletons. Sequenced material: blood. The receptors shown here come from a human donor in good health.

This clonotype was found once. This chain connects TRBV5-1 to TRBJ1-1; no clear D gene. This CDR3 contains 14 residues. Trimming shortened V by 6 bases and J by 1 base, and 13 bases separated the two germline ends. Germline V CDR1 and CDR2: SGHRS, YFSETQ. The CDR3 DNA reads as TGCGCCAGCAATTCAGATCCCGCGAACACTGAAGCTTTCTTT. Its translation: CASNSDPANTEAFF.

This clonotype turned up a few times. The CDR3, as DNA: TGCAGCGTTCGATATGAATATATGAACACTGAAGCTTTCTTT. Protein sequence: CSVRYEYMNTEAFF. The gene calls are TRBV29-1 and TRBJ1-1; D not certain. The CDR3 is made up of 14 amino acids. V lost 5 bases and J lost 0, with 13 bases in between. CDR1 is SQVTM, CDR2 ANQGSEA, per germline.

The J gene is TRBJ2-3, the V gene TRBV18; D is unresolved. CDR3 length: 14 amino acids. The germline gives CDR1 KGHSH, CDR2 LQKENI. V was clipped by 8 bases and J by 2 bases, with 14 bases between them. CDR3 residues: CASRLSDLTDTQYF. CDR3 nucleotide sequence: TGTGCCAGCCGACTTTCGGACCTCACAGATACGCAGTATTTT.

The chain links TRBV28 to TRBJ1-1; D uncertain. V shed 6 bases and J shed 7 bases, with 15 bases lying between them. Germline V gene lookup returns CDR1 MDHEN and CDR2 SYDVKM. The CDR3 contains 13 residues. The CDR3 protein is CASRDRPESEAFF. In DNA form, the CDR3 reads TGTGCCAGCAGGGATCGACCAGAAAGTGAAGCTTTCTTT.

The rearrangement uses TRBV12-3 or TRBV12-4 and TRBJ2-5, with TRBD2 matching over 10 bases. V was clipped by 4 bases and J by 3 bases; unmatched bases: 8. The length of the CDR3 is 16 residues. The CDR3 region is CASSWGSGGFEETQYF. The CDR3 nucleotides read TGTGCCAGCAGTTGGGGTAGCGGGGGGTTTGAAGAGACCCAGTACTTC.

This clonotype was observed a handful of times. The chain has TRBV6-2 or TRBV6-3 and TRBJ2-4, with TRBD1 as a possible D gene (6 bases). V was pared by 5 bases and J by 2 bases, with 16 bases between. Per the germline V gene, CDR1 is MNHEY and CDR2 is SVGEGT. The CDR3 spans 16 residues. The CDR3 DNA is TGTGCCAGCAGTACACAGGGCTCCCCAACCAAAAACATTCAGTACTTC. As protein: CASSTQGSPTKNIQYF.